These 32 T cell receptor beta chains were all obtained from the same sample, sequenced in a study of neoadjuvant anti-PD-1 for oral cavity cancer. Sample time point: after neoadjuvant nivolumab, at surgical resection. Here immunoSEQ multiplex PCR was the method, and the copy in TCRdb shows in-frame clones only, minus some. Among roughly 14,000 clones listed, about 75% were seen once. Here the sequenced sample was PBMCs, taken after nivolumab (anti-PD-1) treatment. These TCRs come from a person between 40 and 79 years old with oral cavity squamous cell carcinoma.

The genes are TRBV6-5 and TRBJ1-4, with 9 bases aligning to TRBD1. This CDR3 comprises 14 residues. CDR1 MNHEY and CDR2 SVGAGI come from the germline V gene. The V and J ends lost 6 bases and 7 bases, in that order; junction bases with no gene match: 6. The CDR3 nucleotides read TGTGCCAGCAGCCCAGGGACAGGGAGTGAAAAACTGTTTTTT. Protein: CASSPGTGSEKLFF.

The V gene is TRBV11-2, the J gene TRBJ1-3, with D uncertain. V shed 5 bases and J shed 0 bases, with 14 bases lying between them. The CDR3 consists of 16 residues. Germline CDR1 is SGHAT and CDR2 is FQNNGV. CDR3 in amino acids: CASSTLQSYSGNTIYF. The CDR3, as DNA: TGTGCCAGCAGCACCCTTCAAAGTTACTCTGGAAACACCATATATTTT. The variable domain in full, completed from reference TRBV11-2 and TRBJ1-3, reads EAGVAQSPRYKIIEKRQSVAFWCNPISGHATLYWYQQILGQGPKLLIQFQNNGVVDDSQLPKDRFSAERLKGVDSTLKIQPAKLEDSAVYLCASSTLQSYSGNTIYFGEGSWLTVV.

The chain links TRBV27 to TRBJ1-5, with D maybe TRBD1 (6 bases). CDR1 and CDR2 (germline): MNHEY, SMNVEV (reference sequence). This CDR3 comprises 15 residues. V was clipped by 5 bases and J by 0 bases, with 11 bases between them. Here the CDR3 reads CASSPDSYSNQPQHF. Written as DNA, the CDR3 is TGTGCCAGCAGTCCGGACAGCTATAGCAATCAGCCCCAGCATTTT.

The chain employs TRBV7-8 and TRBJ2-2; 9 nucleotides align to TRBD2. Germline V gene lookup returns CDR1 SGHVS and CDR2 FQNEAQ. V lost 1 base to trimming and J lost 8 bases; unmatched junction nucleotides: 5. There are 15 residues in the CDR3. The CDR3 region has the DNA TGTGCCAGCAGCTTAGGGACTAGCGCCCGGGGGGAGCTGTTTTTT. Residues: CASSLGTSARGELFF.

The chain couples TRBV6-5 to TRBJ1-2, with a tentative D call TRBD1 (5 bases). The CDR3 spans 14 residues. Deletions cut 4 bases from V and 6 bases from J, with 15 bases between. Looked up from germline, CDR1 is MNHEY and CDR2 is SVGAGI. CDR3 region: CASSFLSGRDGYTF. The CDR3 DNA follows: TGTGCCAGCAGTTTCTTGTCAGGGCGCGATGGCTACACCTTC.

DNA of the CDR3: TGTGCCAGCAGCTTAGAAGGTAGCGGGTCCTACAATGAGCAGTTCTTC. It yields the protein CASSLEGSGSYNEQFF. The V call is TRBV11-2, the J call TRBJ2-1; 7 bases line up with TRBD2. V lost 0 bases to trimming and J lost 1 base; unmatched junction nucleotides: 3. The CDR3 length is 16 residues. The germline V gene encodes CDR1 SGHAT and CDR2 FQNNGV.

The gene calls are TRBV28 and TRBJ1-2; D unclear. This CDR3 region has 12 residues. Germline values: CDR1 MDHEN, CDR2 SYDVKM. The V and J ends lost 5 bases and 2 bases respectively, with 6 bases between them. In DNA, the CDR3 is TGTGCCAGCAGTAGGCGGAACTATGGCTACACCTTC. Encoded protein: CASSRRNYGYTF.

This chain joins TRBV9 and TRBJ2-5; 7 positions match TRBD2. The V gene's germline CDR1 is SGDLS and CDR2 YYNGEE. V lost 4 bases to trimming and J lost 5 bases; unmatched junction nucleotides: 11. There are 15 residues in the CDR3. The CDR3 reads CASSSGLVLVETQYF. CDR3 bases: TGTGCCAGCAGCTCCGGACTAGTCCTTGTCGAGACCCAGTACTTC.

The rearrangement uses TRBV11-2 and TRBJ2-7; D is unclear. Trimming pared 1 base from V and 6 bases from J, leaving 7 bases between. The CDR3 sequence is 12 residues long. Germline CDR1 SGHAT, CDR2 FQNNGV. CDR3 amino acids: CASSLGSPEQYF. The CDR3 region has the DNA TGTGCCAGCAGCTTAGGGAGTCCCGAGCAGTACTTC. Based on the CDR3 plus reference TRBV11-2 and TRBJ2-7, the full variable domain is EAGVAQSPRYKIIEKRQSVAFWCNPISGHATLYWYQQILGQGPKLLIQFQNNGVVDDSQLPKDRFSAERLKGVDSTLKIQPAKLEDSAVYLCASSLGSPEQYFGPGTRLTVT.

This clone was seen a single time. The chain joins TRBV11-2 to TRBJ2-3; 11 bases are a match to TRBD2. The CDR3 spans 15 residues. The V and J ends lost 2 bases and 6 bases, in that order; junction bases with no gene match: 4. CDR1 is SGHAT, CDR2 FQNNGV, per germline. The CDR3 DNA sequence: TGTGCCAGCAGCTTAAGTCCTAGCGGGGGGGATACGCAGTATTTT. Translation gives CASSLSPSGGDTQYF. Full variable domain (rest looked up from reference TRBV11-2 and TRBJ2-3): EAGVAQSPRYKIIEKRQSVAFWCNPISGHATLYWYQQILGQGPKLLIQFQNNGVVDDSQLPKDRFSAERLKGVDSTLKIQPAKLEDSAVYLCASSLSPSGGDTQYFGPGTRLTVL.

This clone occurred once. The V gene is TRBV7-9, the J gene TRBJ1-3; TRBD1 is a possible D gene (6 bases). V was clipped by 1 base and J by 0 bases, with 10 bases between them. The CDR3 loop spans 16 amino acids. The germline V gene encodes CDR1 SEHNR and CDR2 FQNEAQ (reference sequence). CDR3 in amino acids: CASSLEGGLSGNTIYF. In DNA form, the CDR3 reads TGTGCCAGCAGCTTAGAGGGGGGCCTCTCTGGAAACACCATATATTTT.

The chain has TRBV6-5 and TRBJ2-7, with D unresolved. Germline CDR1 and CDR2: MNHEY and SVGAGI. The CDR3 extends over 13 amino acids. V lost 6 bases and J 3 bases, leaving 12 bases between the germline ends. In nucleotides, the CDR3 is TGTGCCAGCAGCCCGCCGGATCTCTACGAGCAGTACTTC. Its translation: CASSPPDLYEQYF.

The chain uses TRBV11-2 and TRBJ2-7; no reliable D call. CDR1 and CDR2 (germline): SGHAT, FQNNGV. V was clipped by 3 bases and J by 3 bases, with 9 bases between them. The CDR3 runs to 13 residues. CDR3 nucleotide sequence: TGTGCCAGCAGCTTTGGGGTGGGCTACGAGCAGTACTTC. Encoded protein: CASSFGVGYEQYF.

In its sample, this clone was seen once. CDR3 nucleotides: TGTGCCAGTAGTATAGTGCAAGCCGGCGATCCCGAGCAGTACTTC. It yields the protein CASSIVQAGDPEQYF. The chain links TRBV19 to TRBJ2-7; D call uncertain. Germline CDR1 and CDR2: LNHDA and SQIVND (reference sequence). The V and J ends lost 1 base and 6 bases respectively, with 16 bases between them. The CDR3 spans 15 residues.

The CDR3 DNA is TGTGCCAGCAGCTTATTTTCCCGACTAGCGGGGAGCACAGATACGCAGTATTTT. Translating it yields CASSLFSRLAGSTDTQYF. This rearrangement joins TRBV7-6 to TRBJ2-3; 11 bases are shared with TRBD2. V trimming: 2 bases; J trimming: 0 bases; junction bases outside the gene matches: 7. The CDR3 length is 18 residues. Germline loops: CDR1 SGHVS, CDR2 FNYEAQ.

The chain employs TRBV7-3 and TRBJ2-2; 11 bases fit TRBD1. Germline-derived CDR1 and CDR2 are SGHTA and FQGTGA. The CDR3 has 14 amino acids. J lost 6 bases, V lost 7 bases, and 4 bases had no gene match. The CDR3 DNA reads TGTGCCAGCAAGCCGGGACAGGGGGCCGGGGAGCTGTTTTTT. Protein: CASKPGQGAGELFF.

A few counts support this clone. CDR3 nucleotide sequence: TGTGCCAGCAGTTCCGACAGAAACTACGAGCAGTACTTC. Protein: CASSSDRNYEQYF. V is TRBV6-1 and J is TRBJ2-7; TRBD1 is a possible D gene (5 bases). The germline V and J ends were trimmed by 5 bases and 3 bases, with 11 bases remaining between them. Germline CDR1 and CDR2: MNHNS and SASEGT. CDR3 length: 13 residues.

The chain employs TRBV27 and TRBJ1-5; D is ambiguous. The CDR3 runs 13 residues. Trimming removed 5 bases at V and 3 bases at J, with 8 bases between. Germline loops: CDR1 MNHEY, CDR2 SMNVEV (reference sequence). CDR3 region: CASSGLSNQPQHF. Written as DNA, the CDR3 is TGTGCCAGCAGTGGTCTGTCCAATCAGCCCCAGCATTTT.

The chain employs TRBV6-1 and TRBJ1-2, with D unresolved. Between the trimmed V and J ends, which lost 2 bases and 7 bases, there was a span of 17 bases. This CDR3 spans 15 amino acids. Germline V gives CDR1 MNHNS, CDR2 SASEGT. CDR3: CASSEPLRVQGGYTF. The CDR3 DNA reads as TGTGCCAGCAGTGAACCTTTAAGGGTCCAAGGTGGCTACACCTTC.

The chain has TRBV6-1 and TRBJ2-2, with D perhaps TRBD1 (5 bases). Germline CDR1 is MNHNS and CDR2 is SASEGT. The CDR3 length is 14 residues. Trimming pared 5 bases from V and 5 bases from J, leaving 12 bases between. The CDR3 DNA sequence: TGTGCCAGCAGTCCAGGGTGGCGGACCGGGGAGCTGTTTTTT. Its protein is CASSPGWRTGELFF.

The chain links TRBV29-1 to TRBJ2-1, with a tentative D call TRBD1 (6 bases). CDR3 size: 13 residues. Trimming took off 7 bases at V and 0 bases at J, with 10 bases between the two ends. Germline CDR1 SQVTM, CDR2 ANQGSEA. The CDR3 DNA is TGCAGCGCAGGACAGTACTCCTACAATGAGCAGTTCTTC. Residues: CSAGQYSYNEQFF.

The chain employs TRBV7-9 and TRBJ2-1; 7 positions match TRBD1. The J segment lost 0 bases and the V segment lost 5 bases, leaving 7 bases of the junction unmatched. CDR3 length equals 16 residues. Per the germline V gene, CDR1 is SEHNR and CDR2 is FQNEAQ (reference sequence). The chain's CDR3 is CASSRTGDSSYNEQFF. The CDR3 DNA reads TGTGCCAGCAGCCGCACAGGGGACAGCTCCTACAATGAGCAGTTCTTC.

The chain couples TRBV11-2 to TRBJ2-7; 8 nucleotides align to TRBD1. The CDR3 loop spans 13 amino acids. Unmatched junction bases numbered 2, after V lost 1 base and J lost 6 bases. The germline V gene has CDR1 SGHAT and CDR2 FQNNGV. The CDR3: CASSLGTGSEQYF. The CDR3 DNA reads TGTGCCAGCAGCTTAGGGACAGGGAGCGAGCAGTACTTC.

This chain uses TRBV2 with TRBJ2-7; D is unresolved. The CDR3 extends over 12 amino acids. Deletions cut 5 bases from V and 2 bases from J, with 7 bases between. CDR1 is SNHLY, CDR2 FYNNEI, per germline. This CDR3 reads CASSLETYEQYF. The CDR3 nucleotides are TGTGCCAGCAGTTTAGAGACCTACGAGCAGTACTTC.

This clone showed up just a few times. J is TRBJ1-5 and V is TRBV4-1; possible D gene TRBD1, 6 bases. The CDR3 is made up of 15 amino acids. Germline CDR1 reads MGHRA; CDR2 reads YSYEKL. V lost 2 bases and J lost 2, with 10 bases in between. The CDR3 here is CASSQYRVGNQPQHF. CDR3 nucleotides: TGCGCCAGCAGCCAATACAGGGTGGGCAATCAGCCCCAGCATTTT.

The chain carries TRBV18 and TRBJ1-2, with a tentative D call TRBD1 (5 bases). V dropped 6 bases and J dropped 5 bases, with 10 bases sitting between them. The germline V gene has CDR1 KGHSH and CDR2 LQKENI. The CDR3 sequence is 12 residues long. The CDR3 sequence is CASSTAEYGYTF. In DNA form, the CDR3 reads TGTGCCAGCTCGACAGCAGAATATGGCTACACCTTC.

The gene calls are TRBV6-6 and TRBJ2-1, with D possibly being TRBD2 (6 bases). CDR3 length equals 15 residues. V dropped 6 bases and J dropped 9 bases, with 21 bases sitting between them. CDR1 and CDR2 (germline): MNHNY, SVGAGI (reference sequence). The CDR3 sequence is CASSHGGVFSSEQFF. CDR3 nucleotide sequence: TGTGCCAGCAGCCATGGAGGGGTTTTCTCAAGTGAGCAGTTCTTC.

This clone was counted a few times. The chain combines TRBV16 with TRBJ1-5; TRBD1 agrees at 7 bases. The V gene's germline CDR1 is KGHSY and CDR2 FQNENV. The junction had 7 bases not matched to a gene; V was cut back by 2 bases and J by 6 bases. The CDR3 is made up of 15 amino acids. The DNA for the CDR3 is TGTGCCAGCAGCCAAGATGACAGGGATTCTCAGCCCCAGCATTTT. Protein product: CASSQDDRDSQPQHF.

V and J are TRBV5-4 and TRBJ1-1, with 7 bases that match TRBD1. This CDR3 has 14 residues. V dropped 4 bases and J dropped 0; count of bases not matched to a gene: 3. The germline V gene has CDR1 SGHNT and CDR2 YYREEE (reference sequence). As DNA, the CDR3 is TGTGCCAGCAGCCTAGGGGGCGTGAACACTGAAGCTTTCTTT. It specifies CASSLGGVNTEAFF.

In this sample, this clone turned up once. This chain links TRBV5-1 with TRBJ2-3; maybe TRBD2 (6 bases). The CDR3 spans 14 residues. Germline CDR1 and CDR2: SGHRS and YFSETQ. V lost 6 bases, J lost 1 base, and 12 bases lay in between. The CDR3 DNA follows: TGCGCCAGCACGAGATCGGGGGGCACAGATACGCAGTATTTT. Protein sequence: CASTRSGGTDTQYF.

The CDR3 DNA follows: TGTGCCAGCAGCGTAGCTTTAGCGGGGTCGCACGATACGCAGTATTTT. This sequence encodes CASSVALAGSHDTQYF. This chain uses TRBV9 with TRBJ2-3, with TRBD2 matching over 8 bases. Germline CDR1 is SGDLS and CDR2 is YYNGEE. With V trimmed by 0 bases and J by 6 bases, 9 bases remained unmatched. This CDR3 contains 16 residues. The whole variable domain, filled in from reference TRBV9 and TRBJ2-3, reads DSGVTQTPKHLITATGQRVTLRCSPRSGDLSVYWYQQSLDQGLQFLIQYYNGEERAKGNILERFSAQQFPDLHSELNLSSLELGDSALYFCASSVALAGSHDTQYFGPGTRLTVL.

V is TRBV19 and J is TRBJ1-1, with D perhaps matching TRBD1 (6 bases). V lost 2 bases and J lost 0, with 13 bases in between. Per the germline V gene, CDR1 is LNHDA and CDR2 is SQIVND (reference sequence). This CDR3 is 16 amino acids long. The CDR3 reads CASSISGGVVNTEAFF. DNA of the CDR3: TGTGCCAGTAGTATATCCGGGGGCGTGGTGAACACTGAAGCTTTCTTT.